A selection of T cell receptor beta chains follows, all from one sample in a study of T cells in Graves' hyperthyroidism and ophthalmopathy. TCRdb processed the multiplex PCR reads anew with MiXCR; each CDR3 protein has one entry. There are 600,000 or so distinct CDR3 sequences in the sample; around 14% occur only once, and roughly 7% lies in the top ten. Sequenced: blood. The receptors come from a woman between 18 and 29 years old with Graves' ophthalmopathy. The CDR3 runs from the conserved cysteine through the conserved F or W. A D gene is named only where the DNA matches it firmly. Clone sizes are given selectively: once, few, many, or a class where the clone is expanded.

>many|TRBJ1-2|TRBD1|TRBV12-3/TRBV12-4
TGTGCCAGCAGGAGACAGGGGGCGGCGAACTATGGCTACACCTTC
CASRRQGAANYGYTF
>few|TRBJ1-1|NA|TRBV5-1
TGCGCCAGCAGCTCCAGGAGTGGGGGAACTGAAGCTTTCTTT
CASSSRSGGTEAFF
>NA|TRBJ1-2|NA|TRBV19
TGTGCCAGTAGAAATAGTATTTTGGTTGGGGCGGCTGGTGGCTACACCTTC
CASRNSILVGAAGGYTF
>few|TRBJ2-7|TRBD1|TRBV6-6
TGTGCCAGCAGTTACTCGACAGGGGTAGGCCCCTACGAGCAGTACTTC
CASSYSTGVGPYEQYF
>NA|TRBJ2-7|NA|TRBV11-3
TGTGCCAGCAGCCAAGCCCCGCGGGACATCCACCTTCTAGCCGGGGCCTACGAGCAGTACTTC
CASSQAPRDIHLLAGAYEQYF
>many|TRBJ2-7|TRBD2|TRBV6-5
TGTGCCAGCAGTTACGGTGTAGCGGGGTCCTACGAGCAGTACTTC
CASSYGVAGSYEQYF
>few|TRBJ1-2|NA|TRBV3-1
TGTGCCAGCAGCCAAGGAAACAGAAATGGCTACACCTTC
CASSQGNRNGYTF
>many|TRBJ2-7|NA|TRBV29-1
TGCAGCGTTGTGGACAGCCACTCCTACGAGCAGTACTTC
CSVVDSHSYEQYF
>many|TRBJ1-3|NA|TRBV30
TGTGCCTGGAGTCACGTAGGGTCTGGAAACACCATATATTTT
CAWSHVGSGNTIYF
>once|TRBJ2-2|TRBD1|TRBV7-3
TGTGCCAGCAGCTTAAGGAGCAGGGGGCCCACCGGGGAGCTGTTTTTT
CASSLRSRGPTGELFF
>many|TRBJ1-1|NA|TRBV20-1
TGCAGTGCTAGAGATCTCAGGGGCAGAAACACTGAAGCTTTCTTT
CSARDLRGRNTEAFF